Listed below are T cell receptor beta chains from one sample, sequenced in a study of T-cell memory formation after mild COVID-19. TCRdb re-derived calls from the 5' RACE reads in MiXCR, one entry per CDR3 protein. The table includes about 600,000 distinct CDR3 sequences, about 20% detected once. Sequenced material: PBMCs or a T cell subset sorted from them (not recorded which). The receptors were sampled from an adult woman who had mild COVID-19 (a few samples of this study predate the infection). Cell type and time point are not known. The CDR3 runs from the conserved cysteine through the conserved F or W. The D gene is left open where the match is weak. Only part of the rows carry a size: once, few, many, or a class if the clone is expanded.

J gene: TRBJ2-5; V gene: TRBV7-6; D gene: TRBD1; clone size: few; CDR3 protein: CASSLARAGGQTPWETQYF; CDR3 DNA: TGTGCCAGCAGCTTAGCGAGGGCTGGGGGACAGACGCCCTGGGAGACCCAGTACTTC
J gene: TRBJ2-5; V gene: TRBV7-3; D gene: TRBD2; clone size: few; CDR3 protein: CASSSTSGSGETQYF; CDR3 DNA: TGTGCCAGCAGCTCGACTAGCGGGAGTGGGGAGACCCAGTACTTC
J gene: TRBJ1-2; V gene: TRBV29-1; D gene: NA; clone size: NA; CDR3 protein: CSVITGSNYGYTF; CDR3 DNA: TGCAGCGTTATTACAGGGTCTAACTATGGCTACACCTTC
J gene: TRBJ2-2; V gene: TRBV7-3; D gene: NA; clone size: many; CDR3 protein: CASSFSFGTGELFF; CDR3 DNA: TGTGCCAGCAGCTTTTCGTTTGGGACCGGGGAGCTGTTTTTT
J gene: TRBJ2-3; V gene: TRBV2; D gene: TRBD2; clone size: NA; CDR3 protein: CASLPGLAGGPLKDTQYF; CDR3 DNA: TGTGCCAGCTTGCCGGGACTAGCGGGAGGGCCGTTAAAAGATACGCAGTATTTT
J gene: TRBJ2-1; V gene: TRBV5-1; D gene: NA; clone size: NA; CDR3 protein: CASSLPAVSSYNEQFF; CDR3 DNA: TGCGCCAGCAGCTTACCGGCGGTTAGCTCCTACAATGAGCAGTTCTTC
J gene: TRBJ2-7; V gene: TRBV29-1; D gene: TRBD1; clone size: few; CDR3 protein: CSVGVGTGGYEQYF; CDR3 DNA: TGCAGCGTCGGGGTGGGGACAGGGGGCTACGAGCAGTACTTC
J gene: TRBJ1-1; V gene: TRBV11-3; D gene: NA; clone size: few; CDR3 protein: CASSSRGTGDTEAFF; CDR3 DNA: TGTGCCAGCAGTTCCCGGGGTACTGGGGACACTGAAGCTTTCTTT
J gene: TRBJ2-7; V gene: TRBV24-1; D gene: NA; clone size: NA; CDR3 protein: CATSDPVGVSNEQYF; CDR3 DNA: TGTGCCACCAGTGATCCTGTGGGGGTCAGCAACGAGCAGTACTTC
J gene: TRBJ2-7; V gene: TRBV6-5; D gene: NA; clone size: NA; CDR3 protein: CASSPLWESYEQYF; CDR3 DNA: TGTGCCAGCAGTCCGCTGTGGGAGTCCTACGAGCAGTACTTC
J gene: TRBJ2-2; V gene: TRBV7-2; D gene: NA; clone size: NA; CDR3 protein: CASSPGTLSGNTGELFF; CDR3 DNA: TGTGCCAGCAGCCCCGGGACCCTTAGTGGGAACACCGGGGAGCTGTTTTTT
J gene: TRBJ2-7; V gene: TRBV5-1; D gene: NA; clone size: NA; CDR3 protein: CASSKSGRPYEQYF; CDR3 DNA: TGTGCCAGCAGCAAGTCAGGCAGACCCTACGAGCAGTACTTC
J gene: TRBJ1-6; V gene: TRBV5-1; D gene: TRBD1; clone size: NA; CDR3 protein: CASSVTTTQGADSPLHF; CDR3 DNA: TGCGCCAGCAGCGTAACCACTACACAGGGGGCCGATTCACCCCTCCACTTT
J gene: TRBJ2-1; V gene: TRBV2; D gene: NA; clone size: NA; CDR3 protein: CASSDGHQTGLTNEQFF; CDR3 DNA: TGTGCCAGCAGTGATGGTCACCAGACGGGACTCACCAATGAGCAGTTCTTC
J gene: TRBJ1-6; V gene: TRBV7-9; D gene: NA; clone size: NA; CDR3 protein: CASRDGRYNSPLHF; CDR3 DNA: TGTGCCAGCAGAGACGGACGGTATAATTCACCCCTCCACTTT
J gene: TRBJ2-5; V gene: TRBV9; D gene: NA; clone size: NA; CDR3 protein: CASSAKAGTVQETQYF; CDR3 DNA: TGTGCCAGCAGCGCAAAAGCTGGGACGGTCCAAGAGACCCAGTACTTC
J gene: TRBJ2-7; V gene: TRBV12-3/TRBV12-4; D gene: NA; clone size: once; CDR3 protein: CASSTHDRLYEQYF; CDR3 DNA: TGTGCCAGCAGCACCCACGACAGGCTCTACGAGCAGTACTTC
J gene: TRBJ2-2; V gene: TRBV7-3; D gene: NA; clone size: many; CDR3 protein: CASSLTTGELFF; CDR3 DNA: TGTGCCAGCAGCTTAACGACCGGGGAGCTGTTTTTT
J gene: TRBJ2-5; V gene: TRBV6-2/TRBV6-3; D gene: TRBD2; clone size: few; CDR3 protein: CASSYDLAGEGQETQYF; CDR3 DNA: TGTGCCAGCAGTTACGACCTAGCGGGAGAGGGTCAAGAGACCCAGTACTTC
J gene: TRBJ1-1; V gene: TRBV12-3/TRBV12-4; D gene: NA; clone size: NA; CDR3 protein: CASSLRGEGTEAFF; CDR3 DNA: TGTGCCAGCAGTTTAAGGGGAGAGGGCACTGAAGCTTTCTTT
J gene: TRBJ2-5; V gene: TRBV5-5; D gene: NA; clone size: few; CDR3 protein: CASSLGQQGFQETQYF; CDR3 DNA: TGTGCCAGCAGCTTGGGACAACAGGGTTTCCAAGAGACCCAGTACTTC
J gene: TRBJ2-1; V gene: TRBV5-1; D gene: TRBD1; clone size: NA; CDR3 protein: CASSLGLGTGSENEQFF; CDR3 DNA: TGCGCCAGCAGCTTGGGCCTGGGGACAGGGTCGGAAAATGAGCAGTTCTTC
J gene: TRBJ2-2; V gene: TRBV19; D gene: NA; clone size: few; CDR3 protein: CASRVGGQFGELFF; CDR3 DNA: TGTGCCAGTAGGGTCGGGGGACAGTTCGGGGAGCTGTTTTTT
J gene: TRBJ2-5; V gene: TRBV7-2; D gene: TRBD2; clone size: NA; CDR3 protein: CASSGVAGGRETQYF; CDR3 DNA: TGTGCCAGCAGCGGAGTAGCGGGAGGGCGAGAGACCCAGTACTTC
J gene: TRBJ2-5; V gene: TRBV12-3/TRBV12-4; D gene: TRBD2; clone size: many; CDR3 protein: CASSSPGGETQYF; CDR3 DNA: TGTGCCAGCAGTTCGCCGGGAGGAGAGACCCAGTACTTC
J gene: TRBJ2-5; V gene: TRBV9; D gene: NA; clone size: few; CDR3 protein: CASSVRTGRAQETQYF; CDR3 DNA: TGTGCCAGCAGCGTCCGGACGGGACGAGCACAAGAGACCCAGTACTTC
J gene: TRBJ2-7; V gene: TRBV2; D gene: NA; clone size: NA; CDR3 protein: CASSSGLNSYEQYF; CDR3 DNA: TGTGCCAGCAGTTCGGGACTGAACTCCTACGAGCAGTACTTC
J gene: TRBJ2-1; V gene: TRBV25-1; D gene: NA; clone size: NA; CDR3 protein: CASSVGRNEQFF; CDR3 DNA: TGTGCCAGCAGTGTAGGGAGGAATGAGCAGTTCTTC
J gene: TRBJ1-2; V gene: TRBV18; D gene: NA; clone size: NA; CDR3 protein: CASSPPEHGYTF; CDR3 DNA: TGTGCCAGCTCACCACCTGAACATGGCTACACCTTC
J gene: TRBJ1-2; V gene: TRBV7-8; D gene: NA; clone size: few; CDR3 protein: CASSHTRPSNGGYTF; CDR3 DNA: TGTGCCAGCAGCCACACCCGTCCGTCGAATGGCGGCTACACCTTC
J gene: TRBJ2-1; V gene: TRBV5-1; D gene: TRBD1; clone size: NA; CDR3 protein: CASSPRQGTGEQFF; CDR3 DNA: TGCGCCAGCAGCCCGCGACAGGGGACGGGTGAGCAGTTCTTC
J gene: TRBJ2-6; V gene: TRBV7-8; D gene: TRBD1; clone size: few; CDR3 protein: CASSSKRRAGQGAAGANVLTF; CDR3 DNA: TGTGCCAGCAGCTCTAAGCGACGTGCCGGACAGGGGGCTGCTGGGGCCAACGTCCTGACTTTC
J gene: TRBJ2-1; V gene: TRBV15; D gene: TRBD1; clone size: NA; CDR3 protein: CATSQLDRGYNEQFF; CDR3 DNA: TGTGCCACCAGCCAACTGGACAGGGGGTACAATGAGCAGTTCTTC
J gene: TRBJ2-5; V gene: TRBV9; D gene: NA; clone size: few; CDR3 protein: CASSLGDRQETQYF; CDR3 DNA: TGTGCCAGCAGCCTGGGAGACAGGCAAGAGACCCAGTACTTC
J gene: TRBJ2-7; V gene: TRBV24-1; D gene: TRBD1; clone size: NA; CDR3 protein: CATSDPDQDRGNTYEQYF; CDR3 DNA: TGTGCCACCAGTGACCCGGACCAGGACAGGGGGAATACCTACGAGCAGTACTTC
J gene: TRBJ2-3; V gene: TRBV7-9; D gene: TRBD2; clone size: NA; CDR3 protein: CASSPPSGGNTDTQYF; CDR3 DNA: TGTGCCAGCAGCCCCCCTAGCGGGGGGAACACAGATACGCAGTATTTT
J gene: TRBJ1-2; V gene: TRBV12-3/TRBV12-4; D gene: NA; clone size: NA; CDR3 protein: CASARGAGYGYTF; CDR3 DNA: TGTGCCAGCGCCCGGGGGGCCGGCTATGGCTACACCTTC
J gene: TRBJ2-1; V gene: TRBV4-1; D gene: TRBD2; clone size: NA; CDR3 protein: CASSQDSYRGVYNEQFF; CDR3 DNA: TGCGCCAGCAGCCAAGATTCGTACCGGGGGGTGTACAATGAGCAGTTCTTC
J gene: TRBJ1-2; V gene: TRBV5-1; D gene: NA; clone size: many; CDR3 protein: CASSLLTADYGYTF; CDR3 DNA: TGCGCCAGCAGCTTGTTAACAGCCGACTATGGCTACACCTTC
J gene: TRBJ2-2; V gene: TRBV6-5; D gene: TRBD1; clone size: NA; CDR3 protein: CASRPRQGVITGELFF; CDR3 DNA: TGTGCCAGCAGACCACGACAGGGAGTGATAACCGGGGAGCTGTTTTTT
J gene: TRBJ2-3; V gene: TRBV7-9; D gene: NA; clone size: few; CDR3 protein: CASSLAPSWAMGKDTDTQYF; CDR3 DNA: TGTGCCAGCAGCTTAGCCCCTAGCTGGGCGATGGGGAAAGACACAGATACGCAGTATTTT
J gene: TRBJ2-7; V gene: TRBV11-2; D gene: NA; clone size: NA; CDR3 protein: CASSSIVRVPRAYEQYF; CDR3 DNA: TGTGCCAGCAGCTCTATCGTCCGGGTCCCAAGGGCCTACGAGCAGTACTTC
J gene: TRBJ1-1; V gene: TRBV29-1; D gene: NA; clone size: NA; CDR3 protein: CSVEGTNTEAFF; CDR3 DNA: TGCAGCGTTGAGGGGACGAACACTGAAGCTTTCTTT
J gene: TRBJ2-1; V gene: TRBV3-1; D gene: NA; clone size: NA; CDR3 protein: CASSQINYRSYNEQFF; CDR3 DNA: TGTGCCAGCAGCCAAATTAATTACCGCTCCTACAATGAGCAGTTCTTC
J gene: TRBJ2-1; V gene: TRBV7-2; D gene: TRBD2; clone size: many; CDR3 protein: CASSLRLAGNEQFF; CDR3 DNA: TGTGCCAGCAGCTTAAGACTAGCGGGAAATGAGCAGTTCTTC
J gene: TRBJ1-1; V gene: TRBV4-2; D gene: NA; clone size: NA; CDR3 protein: CASSQGTGMNTEAFF; CDR3 DNA: TGTGCCAGCAGCCAAGGGACGGGAATGAACACTGAAGCTTTCTTT
J gene: TRBJ2-3; V gene: TRBV11-2; D gene: TRBD2; clone size: few; CDR3 protein: CASSLMWTSGRPDTQYF; CDR3 DNA: TGTGCCAGCAGCTTAATGTGGACTAGCGGGAGACCCGATACGCAGTATTTT
J gene: TRBJ1-1; V gene: TRBV6-1; D gene: NA; clone size: NA; CDR3 protein: CASSENSGNTEAFF; CDR3 DNA: TGTGCCAGCAGTGAAAACAGCGGGAACACTGAAGCTTTCTTT
J gene: TRBJ1-4; V gene: TRBV5-5; D gene: NA; clone size: few; CDR3 protein: CASSQEGGSEKLFF; CDR3 DNA: TGTGCCAGCAGTCAGGAGGGCGGAAGCGAAAAACTGTTTTTT
J gene: TRBJ2-7; V gene: TRBV15; D gene: NA; clone size: few; CDR3 protein: CATSRQKAYEQYF; CDR3 DNA: TGTGCCACCAGCAGGCAGAAGGCCTACGAGCAGTACTTC
J gene: TRBJ2-1; V gene: TRBV18; D gene: NA; clone size: NA; CDR3 protein: CASSSLESNEQFF; CDR3 DNA: TGTGCCAGCTCATCCCTCGAAAGCAATGAGCAGTTCTTC
J gene: TRBJ1-1; V gene: TRBV6-5; D gene: NA; clone size: NA; CDR3 protein: CASSYTGPGYTEAFF; CDR3 DNA: TGTGCCAGCAGTTACACAGGGCCGGGGTACACTGAAGCTTTCTTT
J gene: TRBJ1-1; V gene: TRBV29-1; D gene: NA; clone size: few; CDR3 protein: CRGGDEYTEAFF; CDR3 DNA: TGCAGGGGAGGGGATGAATACACTGAAGCTTTCTTT
J gene: TRBJ1-2; V gene: TRBV12-3/TRBV12-4; D gene: TRBD1; clone size: NA; CDR3 protein: CASSPNYRGSNYGYTF; CDR3 DNA: TGTGCCAGCAGTCCCAATTACAGGGGGTCTAACTATGGCTACACCTTC
J gene: TRBJ2-3; V gene: TRBV7-3; D gene: TRBD2; clone size: few; CDR3 protein: CASSQGLAGGDTQYF; CDR3 DNA: TGTGCCAGCAGCCAGGGACTAGCGGGGGGAGATACGCAGTATTTT
J gene: TRBJ2-7; V gene: TRBV10-3; D gene: TRBD1; clone size: few; CDR3 protein: CAKRRDRIHEQYF; CDR3 DNA: TGTGCCAAGAGGCGGGACAGGATCCACGAGCAGTACTTC